The rows below give T cell receptor beta chains drawn from one sample of a study of T cells in Graves' hyperthyroidism and ophthalmopathy. TCRdb recomputed calls from the multiplex PCR reads with MiXCR, one row per CDR3 protein. The table has about half a million distinct CDR3 sequences, 20% seen once; the top ten hold around 27%. Material: blood. These receptors were collected from a man between 18 and 29 years old with Graves' hyperthyroidism. CDR3s include the opening cysteine and the closing phenylalanine or tryptophan. D genes are given only for firm matches. Clone size, where shown, is once, few, many, or a class for clones that have expanded.

many	-	TRBV28	TRBJ1-3	CASSTPQGRDTIYF	TGTGCCAGCAGTACCCCACAGGGTCGGGACACCATATATTTT
many	-	TRBV30	TRBJ2-7	CAGGLAHYEQYF	TGTGCCGGGGGGCTAGCCCACTACGAGCAGTACTTC
few	TRBD2	TRBV20-1	TRBJ2-5	CSASVLAGELPKETQYF	TGCAGTGCTAGCGTATTAGCGGGTGAACTCCCTAAAGAGACCCAGTACTTC
-	-	TRBV6-1	TRBJ2-5	CASSPGSGEETQYF	TGTGCCAGCAGTCCGGGATCCGGGGAGGAGACCCAGTACTTC
-	-	TRBV6-5	TRBJ2-7	CASSSVAEVYEQYF	TGTGCCAGCAGTTCCGTAGCGGAGGTCTACGAGCAGTACTTC
-	TRBD1	TRBV24-1	TRBJ2-2	CATRGQGATGELFF	TGTGCCACCAGGGGACAGGGAGCCACCGGGGAGCTGTTTTTT
few	-	TRBV29-1	TRBJ1-5	CSVGENSNQPQHF	TGCAGCGTTGGAGAGAATAGCAATCAGCCCCAGCATTTT
many	TRBD1	TRBV9	TRBJ1-3	CASSADRAVESGNTIYF	TGTGCCAGCAGCGCGGACAGGGCAGTAGAATCTGGAAACACCATATATTTT
many	-	TRBV6-2/TRBV6-3	TRBJ1-2	CASLAPAPNYGYTF	TGTGCCAGCTTGGCCCCGGCGCCAAACTATGGCTACACCTTC
many	-	TRBV27	TRBJ1-5	CASSLKTDNQPQHF	TGTGCCAGCAGTCTAAAGACAGACAATCAGCCCCAGCATTTT
few	TRBD2	TRBV24-1	TRBJ2-2	CATRPSSSGTSSTGELFF	TGTGCCACCAGACCCTCCTCCTCCGGGACTAGCTCTACCGGGGAGCTGTTTTTT
many	TRBD1	TRBV6-1	TRBJ2-2	CASSADRGPPGELFF	TGTGCCAGCAGCGCGGACAGGGGGCCCCCCGGGGAGCTGTTTTTT
many	TRBD2	TRBV6-1	TRBJ2-2	CASRPTVAGGRTGELFF	TGTGCCAGCAGGCCTACCGTAGCGGGGGGGCGAACCGGGGAGCTGTTTTTT
many	-	TRBV12-3/TRBV12-4	TRBJ1-5	CASSLAGYQPQHF	TGTGCCAGCAGTTTAGCAGGGTATCAGCCCCAGCATTTT
few	-	TRBV27	TRBJ2-7	CASGPGADYEQYF	TGTGCCAGCGGCCCAGGCGCTGACTACGAGCAGTACTTC
many	-	TRBV2	TRBJ2-7	CASSDRSTYEQYF	TGTGCCAGCAGTGATCGAAGCACCTACGAGCAGTACTTC
many	-	TRBV15	TRBJ1-2	CATSRDRPGGYGYTF	TGTGCCACCAGCAGAGATCGTCCCGGGGGCTATGGCTACACCTTC
-	-	TRBV18	TRBJ1-2	CASSSSDGYTF	TGTGCCAGCTCATCCTCGGATGGCTACACCTTC
many	-	TRBV9	TRBJ1-1	CASSPIITVMYTEAFF	TGTGCCAGCAGCCCCATAATAACGGTTATGTATACTGAAGCTTTCTTT
many	TRBD1	TRBV5-5	TRBJ1-2	CASSWGTGNYGYTF	TGTGCCAGCAGCTGGGGGACAGGGAACTATGGCTACACCTTC
many	-	TRBV15	TRBJ1-2	CATSRDQGYGYTF	TGTGCCACCAGCAGAGATCAGGGCTATGGCTACACCTTC
many	TRBD1	TRBV20-1	TRBJ1-1	CSARDRDRGLDTEAFF	TGCAGTGCTAGAGATAGGGACAGGGGGTTGGATACTGAAGCTTTCTTT
-	-	TRBV7-8	TRBJ2-5	CASSLTGHPKKTQYF	TGTGCCAGCAGCTTAACGGGACACCCTAAAAAGACCCAGTACTTC
many	TRBD1	TRBV5-1	TRBJ1-1	CASSFLTGGSEAFF	TGCGCCAGCAGCTTCCTGACAGGGGGCTCTGAAGCTTTCTTT
few	-	TRBV7-6	TRBJ1-2	CASSPGRQIIGYTF	TGTGCCAGCAGCCCCGGTAGACAGATTATCGGCTACACCTTC
many	-	TRBV20-1	TRBJ1-1	CSARDLGRNTEAFF	TGCAGTGCTAGAGATCTCGGGCGGAACACTGAAGCTTTCTTT
many	-	TRBV4-1	TRBJ2-7	CASSQAITVSYEQYF	TGCGCCAGCAGCCAAGCAATCACAGTCTCCTACGAGCAGTACTTC
many	-	TRBV12-3/TRBV12-4	TRBJ2-5	CASSYPSGTQYF	TGTGCCAGCAGTTACCCTTCTGGAACCCAGTACTTC
many	-	TRBV27	TRBJ2-7	CASSLIPRGDEQYF	TGTGCCAGCAGTTTGATTCCTAGGGGCGACGAGCAGTACTTC
-	-	TRBV4-1	TRBJ1-5	CASRGGVNQPQHF	TGCGCCAGCAGGGGAGGGGTAAATCAGCCCCAGCATTTT
many	-	TRBV11-2	TRBJ2-2	CASSPEGHTANTGELFF	TGTGCCAGCAGCCCCGAGGGACACACAGCGAACACCGGGGAGCTGTTTTTT
few	-	TRBV5-1	TRBJ2-5	CASSLTPGRSQETQYF	TGCGCCAGCAGCTTGACCCCGGGACGCAGCCAAGAGACCCAGTACTTC
-	-	TRBV6-4	TRBJ1-5	CASSENPNQPQHF	TGTGCCAGCAGCGAGAACCCTAATCAGCCCCAGCATTTT
many	-	TRBV4-1	TRBJ2-5	CASSQEETQYF	TGCGCCAGCAGCCAAGAAGAGACCCAGTACTTC
-	-	TRBV10-3	TRBJ2-7	CAISLSGVEYEQYF	TGTGCCATCTCACTCAGTGGAGTTGAGTACGAGCAGTACTTC
-	-	TRBV10-3	TRBJ2-7	CAISESQGLYEQYF	TGTGCCATCAGTGAGTCGCAGGGATTATACGAGCAGTACTTC
many	TRBD1	TRBV30	TRBJ1-2	CAGRTGGIYGYTF	TGTGCCGGGAGGACAGGGGGAATCTATGGCTACACCTTC
many	TRBD1	TRBV11-2	TRBJ1-2	CASSPTGTRDYGYTF	TGTGCCAGCAGCCCGACAGGGACCAGAGACTATGGCTACACCTTC
-	-	TRBV20-1	TRBJ1-2	CSADGPSYGYTF	TGCAGTGCCGATGGGCCTAGCTATGGCTACACCTTC
many	-	TRBV6-1	TRBJ1-1	CASSEVVGQLNTEAFF	TGTGCCAGCAGTGAAGTAGTCGGACAGTTGAACACTGAAGCTTTCTTT
-	TRBD1	TRBV28	TRBJ2-7	CASSSGTVNSYEQYF	TGTGCCAGCAGTTCGGGGACAGTTAATTCCTACGAGCAGTACTTC
-	-	TRBV6-5	TRBJ1-2	CASSYSISGARGYTF	TGTGCCAGCAGTTACTCGATATCCGGGGCTAGGGGCTACACCTTC
many	-	TRBV2	TRBJ1-5	CASSELSSNQPQHF	TGTGCCAGCAGTGAGTTATCTAGCAATCAGCCCCAGCATTTT
many	-	TRBV11-2	TRBJ2-7	CASSLGVGLAYEQYF	TGTGCCAGCAGCTTAGGGGTGGGGCTGGCATACGAGCAGTACTTC
many	TRBD1	TRBV29-1	TRBJ1-6	CSVGQYNSPLHF	TGCAGCGTGGGACAGTATAATTCACCCCTCCACTTT
-	-	TRBV16	TRBJ1-2	CATSNDLNYGYTF	TGTGCCACCTCGAATGACCTTAACTATGGCTACACCTTC
few	TRBD1	TRBV6-1	TRBJ1-2	CASSFRTGPYYGYTF	TGTGCCAGCAGCTTTCGGACAGGCCCATACTATGGCTACACCTTC